Described below is a single T cell receptor beta chain sequence and its context. Its specificity is unknown. The CDR3 spans 12 residues. The V gene lost 5 bases and the J gene lost 2 bases, with 6 bases spanning the gap. Germline V gives CDR1 SGHTA, CDR2 FQGNSA. The data were taken from a study of T cell repertoires in cytomegalovirus infection. The wider study: Indications came from public TCR beta signatures; they pointed to CMV infection and to a matching HLA type.

TCRdb processed the reads anew with MiXCR; each CDR3 protein has one entry. The sample lists 300,000 to 400,000 distinct CDR3 sequences, roughly 9.5% occurring once. Findings and limits, study-wide: Pooled public TCR beta family frequency picked out CMV carriers with the relevant HLA. CMV-specific TCR beta clonotypes restricted by HLA-C were the ones dominating the ex vivo response.

What was sequenced was PBMCs. V and J are TRBV7-2 and TRBJ1-1; D is unclear. The receptor's source is a human donor in good health (CMV status not recorded). Some clones in this sample may be carry-over from other donors' samples. The CDR3 loop is CASSVPNTEAFF. DNA for the CDR3: TGTGCCAGCAGCGTACCAAACACTGAAGCTTTCTTT. The variable domain in full, completed from reference TRBV7-2 and TRBJ1-1, reads GAGVSQSPSNKVTEKGKDVELRCDPISGHTALYWYRQSLGQGLEFLIYFQGNSAPDKSGLPSDRFSAERTGGSVSTLTIQRTQQEDSAVYLCASSVPNTEAFFGQGTRLTVV.